The source of this T cell receptor beta chain is a study of T-cell memory formation after mild COVID-19. Study as a whole: The study found TCR clusters largely donor specific. The study's findings and limits: Second-wave clones with a day 37 peak had unconfirmed SARS-CoV-2 specificity. CD4/CD8 balance held among clones contracting day 15 to 85, and later expanders leaned CD4+.

This clonotype was observed a few times. Antigen unknown. An end of the junction does not agree with germline; a read error may underlie this. Germline V gene data show CDR1 as SSHAT and CDR2 as FNYEAQ (reference sequence). The CDR3 is 17 residues long. Employing constant-segment primers, 5'RACE generated TCR alpha and TCR beta cDNA libraries bearing sample barcodes and UMIs. One entry per CDR3 protein, called by TCRdb with MiXCR from the 5' RACE reads. Of approximately 230,000 distinct CDR3 sequences in the sample, 15% to 20% were seen once. The chain has TRBV7-7 and TRBJ2-3, with 10 bases matching TRBD1. The source is a man younger than 35 who had mild COVID-19 (a few samples of this study predate the infection). Cell type and time point are not known. Material: PBMCs or a T cell subset sorted from them (not recorded which). In DNA, the CDR3 is TGTGCTAGCAGCCCCGCAGGGGACAGGGGATGGACAGATACGCAGTATTTT. Translated, it gives CASSPAGDRGWTDTQYF.